This T cell receptor beta chain originates from a study of shared clonotypes between healthy human individuals. The V end lost 4 bases, the J end lost 6 bases, and 10 bases lay between the germline ends. The CDR3 length is 14 residues. Germline CDR1 LNHNV, CDR2 YYDKDF (reference sequence). Sequencing used immunoSEQ multiplex PCR; TCRdb keeps in-frame clones, though not all of them. The table records 2 million to 2.5 million clones, 90% to 97% of them present only once. Sequenced: naive CD4+ T cells sorted from blood. Regarding subset: CD45RA+ positively selected. The receptor was derived from a man aged 18 to 30 in good health. The V and J genes are TRBV15 and TRBJ1-6; D not resolved. The CDR3 reads CATSTFQANSPLHF. The CDR3 DNA follows: TGTGCCACCAGCACTTTCCAGGCTAATTCACCCCTCCACTTT.